The 11 T cell receptor beta chains listed next were all sequenced from one sample in a study of blood T cell repertoires in COVID-19. Using immunoSEQ multiplex PCR, the repertoire was profiled, and TCRdb retains in-frame clones only, with some absent. The repertoire holds a few hundred thousand clones, around 84% seen once, with less than 3.5% in the top ten. Input material: peripheral blood. The receptor source for this set is a human donor in a cohort sampled during active COVID-19.

The chain carries TRBV4-1 and TRBJ1-1, with no clear D. CDR1 is MGHRA, CDR2 YSYEKL, per germline. CDR3 length: 13 amino acids. V was cut by 0 bases and J by 1 base, with 3 bases left in between. For the CDR3, the DNA is TGCGCCAGCAGCCAAGATAAGAACACTGAAGCTTTCTTT. Translated, it gives CASSQDKNTEAFF.

The table lists this clone with a count of one. The chain is built from TRBV28 and TRBJ2-7, with TRBD2 identical over 11 bases. V gave up 6 bases and J gave up 1 base; unmatched junction bases: 5. This CDR3 spans 15 amino acids. The germline V gene encodes CDR1 MDHEN and CDR2 SYDVKM. The CDR3 bases are TGTGCCAGCAGGACGACTAGCGGGGTTTCCTACGAGCAGTACTTC. It is translated as CASRTTSGVSYEQYF.

This rearrangement joins TRBV4-1 to TRBJ2-1; 9 nucleotides agree with TRBD1. The V and J ends lost 2 bases and 5 bases, in that order; junction bases with no gene match: 7. From germline, CDR1 is MGHRA and CDR2 YSYEKL. The CDR3 totals 16 residues. CDR3 residues: CASSQTTGGEDNEQFF. The CDR3 DNA sequence: TGCGCCAGCAGCCAAACTACAGGGGGCGAGGACAATGAGCAGTTCTTC.

This chain connects TRBV6-4 to TRBJ2-2; a weak D match, TRBD1 (5 bases). Germline V gives CDR1 MRHNA, CDR2 SNTAGT. The CDR3 sequence is 14 residues long. V lost 4 bases and J 1 base, leaving 7 bases between the germline ends. The CDR3 region is CASSGQMNTGELFF. CDR3 DNA: TGTGCCAGCAGTGGACAGATGAACACCGGGGAGCTGTTTTTT.

This clone was seen only once. The chain links TRBV6-5 to TRBJ1-4; 7 nucleotides agree with TRBD1. The V gene's germline CDR1 is MNHEY and CDR2 SVGAGI. This CDR3 has 14 amino acids. The V and J ends lost 6 bases and 4 bases, in that order; junction bases with no gene match: 5. The CDR3 nucleotides are TGTGCCAGCAGGAAGGACAGGAATAATGAAAAACTGTTTTTT. It codes for CASRKDRNNEKLFF.

This chain uses TRBV28 with TRBJ2-7; TRBD1 aligns across 8 bases. The V and J ends lost 3 bases and 4 bases, in that order; junction bases with no gene match: 8. The CDR3 extends over 15 amino acids. Germline V gives CDR1 MDHEN, CDR2 SYDVKM. CDR3 sequence: CASSFYDRGKYEQYF. The DNA for the CDR3 is TGTGCCAGCAGTTTTTACGACAGGGGAAAATACGAGCAGTACTTC.

The chain has TRBV7-8 and TRBJ2-7, with TRBD2 matching 13 bases. The V gene end was trimmed by 5 bases and the J gene end by 3 bases; junction bases not matched to a gene: 4. The germline CDR1 and CDR2 sequences are SGHVS and FQNEAQ. The CDR3 totals 15 residues. Written as DNA, the CDR3 is TGTGCCAGCAGCCCGGGGACTAGCGGGGTCTACGAGCAGTACTTC. Translated, it gives CASSPGTSGVYEQYF.

The chain combines TRBV5-1 with TRBJ1-1, with TRBD1 matching over 7 bases. The CDR3 is made up of 16 amino acids. The V segment lost 3 bases and the J segment 1 base; nucleotides outside the gene matches: 9. Germline-derived CDR1 and CDR2 are SGHRS and YFSETQ. In nucleotides, the CDR3 is TGCGCCAGCAGCTCCCACCGGACAGGCTCGAACACTGAAGCTTTCTTT. Protein sequence: CASSSHRTGSNTEAFF.

This clone was seen only a few times. CDR3 in DNA: TGTGCCAGCAGGCAAGGACAGGCCCTCGACGAGCAGTACTTC. It translates to CASRQGQALDEQYF. The gene calls are TRBV2 and TRBJ2-7, with 7 bases identical to TRBD1. Trimming at V came to 6 bases and at J to 5 bases, leaving 10 bases not matched to a gene. Germline CDR1 SNHLY, CDR2 FYNNEI. The CDR3 covers 14 residues.

The chain recombines TRBV7-9 with TRBJ2-2; D may be TRBD2 (6 bases). Deletions cut 1 base from V and 5 bases from J, with 11 bases between. Per germline, CDR1 SEHNR and CDR2 FQNEAQ (reference sequence). The CDR3 is 15 amino acids. DNA of the CDR3: TGTGCCAGCAGCTTAGTCACCCGGGGGACCGGGGAGCTGTTTTTT. Amino acid sequence: CASSLVTRGTGELFF.

This chain connects TRBV19 to TRBJ1-5; D gene ambiguous. Germline loops: CDR1 LNHDA, CDR2 SQIVND (reference sequence). V was trimmed by 3 bases and J by 7 bases, leaving 13 bases between them. The CDR3 runs 14 residues. CDR3 nucleotides: TGTGCCAGTAGTATTGGTCGGGTAAGGCAGCCCCAGCATTTT. Translated, it gives CASSIGRVRQPQHF.